This record concerns one T cell receptor (beta chain) sequence. These data come from a study of blood T cell repertoires in COVID-19. Per the germline V gene, CDR1 is SGHAT and CDR2 is FQNNGV. This CDR3 comprises 15 residues. V was pared by 1 base and J by 6 bases, with 4 bases of the junction left unmatched. Sequenced by immunoSEQ multiplex PCR; TCRdb stores in-frame clones only, minus some. The repertoire holds roughly 150,000 clones, with approximately 83% as singletons. This rearrangement joins TRBV11-2 to TRBJ2-2, with 8 bases that match TRBD1. The receptor comes from a man aged 65 to 79 with active or convalescent COVID-19. The sample comprised peripheral blood. The DNA for the CDR3 is TGTGCCAGCAGCTTAGGGACAGGGCAAGCCGGGGAGCTGTTTTTT. Protein product: CASSLGTGQAGELFF.